This T cell receptor beta chain was sequenced in a study of blood T cell repertoires in COVID-19. On the study more broadly: Sites across the United States, Italy and Spain contributed samples from acute and convalescent COVID-19. The cDNA or gDNA used as material had been derived from T cells, B-cell-depleted T cells, or PBMCs.

Data came from immunoSEQ multiplex PCR; TCRdb stores just in-frame clones and leaves some out. The sample lists a few hundred thousand clones, around 85% occurring once. V trimming: 3 bases; J trimming: 3 bases; junction bases outside the gene matches: 2. The CDR3 spans 15 residues. CDR1 SGHDN and CDR2 FVKESK come from the germline V gene. Sequenced: PBMCs or T cells enriched from blood (not recorded which). The sequence was obtained from a man aged 35 to 55 who had recovered from COVID-19. The rearrangement links TRBV14 to TRBJ2-1; 10 positions agree with TRBD2. CDR3 region: CASSHGLAVYNEQFF. In DNA form, the CDR3 reads TGTGCCAGCAGCCACGGACTAGCGGTCTACAATGAGCAGTTCTTC.